This TCR beta chain was observed in a study of CD8 T cells in ankylosing spondylitis. Notes on the study in general: Past studies reported some motif variants in reactive arthritis synovial fluid and blood. Ankylosing spondylitis blood appeared to be characterized by a TCR beta motif of 8 or 9 highly homologous variants. Enrichment of disease-linked clones was reportedly significant in matched ankylosing spondylitis synovial fluid.

Regarding this clonotype: Its antigen is not known.

TCRdb re-called the 5' RACE reads through MiXCR, storing one row per CDR3 protein. Of 470,000 or so distinct CDR3 sequences in the sample, roughly a quarter were seen once. The CDR3 totals 15 residues. V gave up 2 bases and J gave up 1 base; unmatched junction bases: 2. Germline V CDR1 and CDR2: SGHRS, YFSETQ. This sequence joins TRBV5-1 and TRBJ1-4; 7 positions match TRBD1. Material for sequencing was blood, either unsorted or a sorted T cell fraction (not recorded which). The TCR originated in a male donor with ankylosing spondylitis. The CDR3 here is CASSLHRGTNEKLFF. The CDR3 nucleotides are TGCGCCAGCAGCTTACACAGGGGAACTAATGAAAAACTGTTTTTT.